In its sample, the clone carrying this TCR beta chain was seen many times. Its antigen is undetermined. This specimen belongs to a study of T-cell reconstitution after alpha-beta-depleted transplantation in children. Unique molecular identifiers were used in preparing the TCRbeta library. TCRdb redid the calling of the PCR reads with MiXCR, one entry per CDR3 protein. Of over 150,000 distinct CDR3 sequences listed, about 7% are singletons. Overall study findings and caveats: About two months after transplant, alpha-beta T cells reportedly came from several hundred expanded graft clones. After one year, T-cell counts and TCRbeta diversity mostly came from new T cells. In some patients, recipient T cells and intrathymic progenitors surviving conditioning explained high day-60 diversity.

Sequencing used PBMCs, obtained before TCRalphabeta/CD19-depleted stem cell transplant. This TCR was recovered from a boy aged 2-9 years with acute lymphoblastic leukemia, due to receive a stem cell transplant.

CDR3: CASSVGPNEQFF. CDR3 DNA sequence: TGTGCCAGCAGCGTAGGCCCGAATGAGCAGTTCTTC. The rearrangement uses TRBV9 and TRBJ2-1; D gene unclear. The CDR3 extends over 12 amino acids. Looked up from germline, CDR1 is SGDLS and CDR2 is YYNGEE. Trimming took 0 bases from V and 7 from J, leaving 5 bases between them.